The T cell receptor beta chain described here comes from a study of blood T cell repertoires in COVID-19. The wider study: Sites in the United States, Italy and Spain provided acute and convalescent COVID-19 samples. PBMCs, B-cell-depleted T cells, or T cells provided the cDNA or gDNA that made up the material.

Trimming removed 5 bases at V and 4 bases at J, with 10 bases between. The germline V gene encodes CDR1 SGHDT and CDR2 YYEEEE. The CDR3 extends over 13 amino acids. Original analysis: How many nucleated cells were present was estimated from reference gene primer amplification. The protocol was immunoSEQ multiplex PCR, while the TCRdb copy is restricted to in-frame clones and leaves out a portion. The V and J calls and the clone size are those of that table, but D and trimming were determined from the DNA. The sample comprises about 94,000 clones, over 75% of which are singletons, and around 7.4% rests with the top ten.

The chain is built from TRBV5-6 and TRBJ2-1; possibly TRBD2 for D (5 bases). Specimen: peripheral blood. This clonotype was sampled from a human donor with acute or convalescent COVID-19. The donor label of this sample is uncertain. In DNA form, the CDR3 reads TGTGCCAGCAGACGGGATATATACAATGAGCAGTTCTTC. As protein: CASRRDIYNEQFF.